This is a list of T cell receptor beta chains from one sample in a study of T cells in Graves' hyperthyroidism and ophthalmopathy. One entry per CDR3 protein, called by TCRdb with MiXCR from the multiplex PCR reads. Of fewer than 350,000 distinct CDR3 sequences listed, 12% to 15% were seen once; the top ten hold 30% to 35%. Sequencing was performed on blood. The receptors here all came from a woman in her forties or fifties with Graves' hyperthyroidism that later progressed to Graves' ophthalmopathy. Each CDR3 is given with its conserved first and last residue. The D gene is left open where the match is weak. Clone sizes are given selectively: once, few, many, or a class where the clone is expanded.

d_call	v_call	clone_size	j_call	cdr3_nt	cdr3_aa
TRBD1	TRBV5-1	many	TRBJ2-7	TGCGCCAGCAGCCTTGACAGGGTGAGGGAGCAGTACTTC	CASSLDRVREQYF
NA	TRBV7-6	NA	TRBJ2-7	TGTGCCAGCAGCTTAGTAGGGGGGAGTGAGCAGTACTTC	CASSLVGGSEQYF
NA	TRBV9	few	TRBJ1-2	TGTGCCAGCAGCGTAGGCGGGGGCCGCTATGGCTACACCTTC	CASSVGGGRYGYTF
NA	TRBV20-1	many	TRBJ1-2	TGCAGTGCTATCCTCCAGTTCCTCTATGGCTACACCTTC	CSAILQFLYGYTF
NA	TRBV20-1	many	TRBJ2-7	TGCAGTGCTAGAGAGGACTACGAGCAGTACTTC	CSAREDYEQYF
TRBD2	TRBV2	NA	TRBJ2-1	TGTGCCAGAAAGGGACTAGCGGAGCACTACAATGAGCAGTTCTTC	CARKGLAEHYNEQFF
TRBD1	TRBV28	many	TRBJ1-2	TGTGCCAGCTTAGACCGGGACAGGGATGGCTACACCTTC	CASLDRDRDGYTF
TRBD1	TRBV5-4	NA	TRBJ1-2	TGTGCCAGCAGCTTGGTCGACAGGGTCTGGGATGGCTACACCTTC	CASSLVDRVWDGYTF
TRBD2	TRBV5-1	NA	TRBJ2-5	TGCGCCAGCAGCCCGTCGGGGGGGGCAAAAGAGACCCAGTACTTC	CASSPSGGAKETQYF
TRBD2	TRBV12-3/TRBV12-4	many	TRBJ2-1	TGTGCCAGCCTAAGCGGGGCCTACAATGAGCAGTTCTTC	CASLSGAYNEQFF
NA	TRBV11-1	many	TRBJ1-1	TGTGCCAGCAGCTTAGGCAGGGCCGCTGAAGCTTTCTTT	CASSLGRAAEAFF
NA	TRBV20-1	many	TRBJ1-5	TGCAGTGCTGGGGCGGGGGGCGTCGGTCAGCCCCAGCATTTT	CSAGAGGVGQPQHF
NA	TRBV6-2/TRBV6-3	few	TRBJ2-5	TGTGCCAGCAGTTACTCTCGGACTGTATACCGAGAGACCCAGTACTTC	CASSYSRTVYRETQYF
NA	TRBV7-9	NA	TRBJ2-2	TGTGCCAGCAGCTTGGAGGAGCCAGTTCTCGCCGGGGAGCTGTTTTTT	CASSLEEPVLAGELFF
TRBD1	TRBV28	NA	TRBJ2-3	TGTGCCAGCAGTTTAGAACCCCTCCAGACAGGGGGCCGAGATACGCAGTATTTT	CASSLEPLQTGGRDTQYF
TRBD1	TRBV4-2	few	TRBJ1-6	TGTGCCAGCAGCCAACGACAGGGGGTGCGATCACCCCTCCACTTT	CASSQRQGVRSPLHF
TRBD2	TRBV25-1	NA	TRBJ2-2	TGTGCCAGCAGTGAATGGGGAGGGGCCCTCACCGGGGAGCTGTTTTTT	CASSEWGGALTGELFF
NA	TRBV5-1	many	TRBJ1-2	TGCGCCAGCAGGCGGGCAGGGAATGGCTACACCTTC	CASRRAGNGYTF
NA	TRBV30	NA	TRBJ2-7	TGTGCCTGGTATAGGGCGGGAACCTCCTACGAGCAGTACTTC	CAWYRAGTSYEQYF
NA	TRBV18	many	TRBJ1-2	TGTGCCAGCTCACCACCCCCTAACTATGGCTACACCTTC	CASSPPPNYGYTF
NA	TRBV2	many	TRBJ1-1	TGTGCCACCCGCCGGGAAAACACTGAAGCTTTCTTT	CATRRENTEAFF
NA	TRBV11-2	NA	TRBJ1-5	TGTGCCAGCAGCTTAGGACACAATAGCAATCAGCCCCAGCATTTT	CASSLGHNSNQPQHF
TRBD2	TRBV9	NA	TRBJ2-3	TGTGCCAGCAGCACTCCCGGGACTAACAATTTCATCACAGATACGCAGTATTTT	CASSTPGTNNFITDTQYF
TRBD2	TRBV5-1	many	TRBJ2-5	TGCGCCAGCAGCTTTCAGACTAGCGGAGAAGAGACCCAGTACTTC	CASSFQTSGEETQYF
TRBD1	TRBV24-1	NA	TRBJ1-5	TGTGCCACCAGTGCCGGAGGACAGGGGGGAACTGTGGATCAGCCCCAGCATTTT	CATSAGGQGGTVDQPQHF
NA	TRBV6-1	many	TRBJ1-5	TGTGCCAGCAGTCCGGGGAACCTCGATCAGCCCCAGCATTTT	CASSPGNLDQPQHF
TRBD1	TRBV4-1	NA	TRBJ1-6	TGCGCCAGCAGCCAAGGGACAGGGGGAACTAGCTCCTATAATTCACCCCTCCACTTT	CASSQGTGGTSSYNSPLHF
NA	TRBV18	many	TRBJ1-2	TGTGCCAGCTCACCCCGGGAAAACTATGGCTACACCTTC	CASSPRENYGYTF
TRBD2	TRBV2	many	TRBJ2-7	TGTGCCAGCAGGGGACTAGCGGGGAACTACGAGCAGTACTTC	CASRGLAGNYEQYF
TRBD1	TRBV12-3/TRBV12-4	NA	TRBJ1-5	TGTGCCAGCAGTTTCCATCAGGGGGGGGAGCCCCAGCATTTT	CASSFHQGGEPQHF
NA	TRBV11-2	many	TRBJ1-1	TGTGCCAGCAGCCTCCGACGAGATCTGTACACTGAAGCTTTCTTT	CASSLRRDLYTEAFF
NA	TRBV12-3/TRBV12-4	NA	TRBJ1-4	TGTGCCAGCAGTTTCTGGGAAACTAATGAAAAACTGTTTTTT	CASSFWETNEKLFF
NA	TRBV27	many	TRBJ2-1	TGTGCCAGCAGTTTATGGGGGTTGGGGCGGTTGGATGAGCAGTTCTTC	CASSLWGLGRLDEQFF
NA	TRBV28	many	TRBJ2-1	TGTGCCAGCGCTGGGAAAAGCTCCTACAATGAGCAGTTCTTC	CASAGKSSYNEQFF
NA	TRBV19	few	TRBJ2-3	TGTGCCAGTAGAGCGAAAGCCACAGATACGCAGTATTTT	CASRAKATDTQYF
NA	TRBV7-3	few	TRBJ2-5	TGTGCCAGCAGCTTCGGGACTTCAGAGACCCAGTACTTC	CASSFGTSETQYF
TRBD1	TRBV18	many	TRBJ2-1	TGTGCCAGCTCACCTCAGAGACAGGGGTCCAATGAGCAGTTCTTC	CASSPQRQGSNEQFF
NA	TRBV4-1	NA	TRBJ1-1	TGCGCCAGCAGCCGGGTATGGATGAACACTGAAGCTTTCTTT	CASSRVWMNTEAFF
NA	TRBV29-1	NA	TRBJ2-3	TGCAGCGCATGGACCTCCGAGGTGGGTTGGACAGATACGCAGTATTTT	CSAWTSEVGWTDTQYF
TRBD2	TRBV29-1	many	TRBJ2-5	TGCAGCGTTGGATCACTAGCGGGAGTGGTGGCTCAAGAGACCCAGTACTTC	CSVGSLAGVVAQETQYF
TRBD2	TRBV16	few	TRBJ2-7	TGTGCCAGCACCGGGAGGACTTCCTACGAGCAGTACTTC	CASTGRTSYEQYF
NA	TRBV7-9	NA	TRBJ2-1	TGTGCCAGCAGTCCGCTAGAGGGCTCCTACAATGAGCAGTTCTTC	CASSPLEGSYNEQFF
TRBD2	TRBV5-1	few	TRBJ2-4	TGCGCCAGCAGCTTTCAGCGGGAGAGCATTCAGTACTTC	CASSFQRESIQYF
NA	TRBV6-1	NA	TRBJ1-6	TGTGCCAGCAGCGGGAACACAGGAGATGACACCTATAATTCACCCCTCCACTTT	CASSGNTGDDTYNSPLHF